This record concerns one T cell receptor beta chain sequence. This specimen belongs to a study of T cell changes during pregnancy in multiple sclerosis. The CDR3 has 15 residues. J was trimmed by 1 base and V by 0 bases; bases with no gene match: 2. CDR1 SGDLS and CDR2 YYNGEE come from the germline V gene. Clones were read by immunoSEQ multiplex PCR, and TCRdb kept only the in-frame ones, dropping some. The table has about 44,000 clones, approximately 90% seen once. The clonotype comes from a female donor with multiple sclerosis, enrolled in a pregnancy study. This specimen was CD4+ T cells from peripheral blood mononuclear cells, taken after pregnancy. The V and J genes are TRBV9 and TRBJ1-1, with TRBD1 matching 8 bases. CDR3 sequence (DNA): TGTGCCAGCAGCGTAGTGGGGACAGGGAACACTGAAGCTTTCTTT. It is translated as CASSVVGTGNTEAFF.